Listed below are T cell receptor beta chains from one sample, sequenced in a study of T cells in localized non-small cell lung cancer. Data came from immunoSEQ multiplex PCR; TCRdb stores just in-frame clones and leaves some out. The data contain tens of thousands of clones, around nine tenths of them singletons. This specimen was peripheral blood, taken before any cancer treatment. The source is a woman aged 35-75 years with stage I lung adenocarcinoma. The conserved cysteine and the conserved F or W are not part of the CDR3 here. The order of the fields is J gene, V gene, clone size, CDR3 protein. Clone size is shown for a subset of rows, as once, few, many or a class of expanded clone.

j_gene: TRBJ2-2; v_gene: TRBV6-5; abundance: -; CDR3aa: ASSSTSGGAAGELF
j_gene: TRBJ2-2; v_gene: TRBV9; abundance: -; CDR3aa: ASNTPGRGGGTGELF
j_gene: TRBJ1-2; v_gene: TRBV7-9; abundance: few; CDR3aa: ASSTGTAYGYT
j_gene: TRBJ2-7; v_gene: TRBV6-5; abundance: -; CDR3aa: ASSPGTASEQY
j_gene: TRBJ1-1; v_gene: TRBV4-2; abundance: -; CDR3aa: ASSQEAGSTEAF
j_gene: TRBJ2-1; v_gene: TRBV20-1; abundance: -; CDR3aa: SAPKRTQQF
j_gene: TRBJ1-2; v_gene: TRBV18; abundance: -; CDR3aa: ASSPTPFQGSNYGYT
j_gene: TRBJ1-6; v_gene: TRBV30; abundance: once; CDR3aa: AWEGQGDSPLH
j_gene: TRBJ1-2; v_gene: TRBV30; abundance: -; CDR3aa: AWEPGLEGYGYT
j_gene: TRBJ1-4; v_gene: TRBV28; abundance: -; CDR3aa: ASSLQTGTNEKLF
j_gene: TRBJ2-1; v_gene: TRBV15; abundance: -; CDR3aa: ATSRGAPGINNEQF